This T cell receptor beta chain was captured by sequencing in a study of blood T cell repertoires in COVID-19. Looking at the study overall: Researchers got acute and convalescent COVID-19 samples from the United States, Italy and Spain. Sample material is recorded as cDNA or gDNA derived from T cells, B-cell-depleted T cells, or PBMCs.

The CDR3 runs 19 residues. Germline V gene data show CDR1 as DFQATT and CDR2 as SNEGSKA (reference sequence). V shed 3 bases, J shed 1 base, and the junction held 17 bases outside the gene matches. Under the authors' procedure: Counts of nucleated cells, estimated from reference gene primer amplification, were obtained. The repertoire was sequenced with immunoSEQ multiplex PCR; TCRdb's copy has only in-frame clones and lacks some. The V and J calls and clone size were taken over from that table, and D and trimming were inferred from the DNA. The sample has approximately 97,000 clones; 90% are singletons.

Sequenced material: peripheral blood. The rearrangement links TRBV20-1 to TRBJ2-3; 9 bases are a match to TRBD2. This TCR came from a man aged 60 to 75 with acute or convalescent COVID-19. The chain's CDR3 is CSASFPTAGGTLGTDTQYF. The CDR3 nucleotides are TGCAGTGCTAGTTTTCCCACAGCGGGGGGCACCCTCGGCACAGATACGCAGTATTTT.